The rows below give T cell receptor beta chains drawn from one sample of a study of T cell repertoires in ileal Crohn's disease. Sequencing was performed with immunoSEQ multiplex PCR; in TCRdb, only in-frame clones are kept and a portion is missing. The data hold over 7,000 clones, with around 72% observed a single time. The sample consisted of ileal tissue. The receptors derive from an adult with Crohn's disease. CDR3s include the opening cysteine and the closing phenylalanine or tryptophan. D genes are given only for firm matches. Rows give clone size only sometimes, using once, few, many, or a class for an expanded clone.

d_call: TRBD1; j_call: TRBJ1-1; clone_size: .; v_call: TRBV28; cdr3_aa: CASRERGQGRGRAFF; cdr3_nt: TGTGCCAGCAGGGAAAGGGGGCAGGGGAGGGGAAGGGCTTTCTTT
d_call: .; j_call: TRBJ1-1; clone_size: once; v_call: TRBV10-3; cdr3_aa: CASRGEILNTEAFF; cdr3_nt: TGTGCCTCCCGGGGGGAGATTCTGAACACTGAAGCTTTCTTT
d_call: .; j_call: TRBJ1-2; clone_size: few; v_call: TRBV28; cdr3_aa: CASRPHQDNYGYTF; cdr3_nt: TGTGCCAGCAGACCCCATCAGGATAACTATGGCTACACCTTC
d_call: .; j_call: TRBJ1-5; clone_size: .; v_call: TRBV6-6; cdr3_aa: CASSYGQTSNQPQHF; cdr3_nt: TGTGCCAGCAGTTACGGACAGACTAGCAATCAGCCCCAGCATTTT
d_call: .; j_call: TRBJ2-7; clone_size: .; v_call: TRBV11-2; cdr3_aa: CASSPQTATYEQYF; cdr3_nt: TGTGCCAGCAGCCCCCAGACAGCCACCTACGAGCAGTACTTC
d_call: TRBD1; j_call: TRBJ2-7; clone_size: medium-sized; v_call: TRBV5-1; cdr3_aa: CASSLAGRDRGFYEQYF; cdr3_nt: TGCGCCAGCAGCTTGGCCGGCCGGGACAGGGGTTTTTACGAGCAGTACTTC
d_call: .; j_call: TRBJ1-1; clone_size: .; v_call: TRBV27; cdr3_aa: CASSLSLRALGGTEAFF; cdr3_nt: TGTGCCAGCAGTTTATCGTTAAGGGCGTTGGGGGGAACTGAAGCTTTCTTT
d_call: TRBD1; j_call: TRBJ2-2; clone_size: few; v_call: TRBV2; cdr3_aa: CASSSDRVANTGELFF; cdr3_nt: TGTGCCAGCAGCTCGGACAGGGTCGCGAACACCGGGGAGCTGTTTTTT
d_call: .; j_call: TRBJ1-5; clone_size: .; v_call: TRBV27; cdr3_aa: CASSLYGGEFSNQPQHF; cdr3_nt: TGTGCCAGCAGTTTATATGGGGGGGAGTTTAGCAATCAGCCCCAGCATTTT
d_call: TRBD2; j_call: TRBJ2-1; clone_size: .; v_call: TRBV30; cdr3_aa: CARAGMGSYNEQFF; cdr3_nt: TGTGCCCGAGCGGGAATGGGCTCCTACAATGAGCAGTTCTTC
d_call: .; j_call: TRBJ1-2; clone_size: few; v_call: TRBV10-3; cdr3_aa: CAISERAAEDGYTF; cdr3_nt: TGTGCCATCAGTGAGAGGGCAGCGGAGGATGGCTACACCTTC
d_call: .; j_call: TRBJ1-1; clone_size: .; v_call: TRBV29-1; cdr3_aa: CSVGGLVEAFF; cdr3_nt: TGCAGCGTAGGGGGGCTGGTTGAAGCTTTCTTT
d_call: TRBD1; j_call: TRBJ2-7; clone_size: .; v_call: TRBV2; cdr3_aa: CASSESPGQGASSYEQYF; cdr3_nt: TGTGCCAGCAGTGAATCGCCGGGACAGGGGGCGAGCTCCTACGAGCAGTACTTC
d_call: .; j_call: TRBJ2-3; clone_size: .; v_call: TRBV18; cdr3_aa: CASSPLREGKGTQYF; cdr3_nt: TGTGCCAGCTCACCACTTCGAGAGGGAAAGGGTACGCAGTATTTT
d_call: .; j_call: TRBJ2-1; clone_size: .; v_call: TRBV6-5; cdr3_aa: CASSYKMGNEQFF; cdr3_nt: TGTGCCAGCAGTTACAAGATGGGCAATGAGCAGTTCTTC
d_call: TRBD1; j_call: TRBJ2-7; clone_size: once; v_call: TRBV11-3; cdr3_aa: CASSSPIPTDRASYEQYF; cdr3_nt: TGTGCCAGCAGCTCTCCAATACCTACAGACAGGGCCTCCTACGAGCAGTACTTC
d_call: .; j_call: TRBJ1-5; clone_size: .; v_call: TRBV7-8; cdr3_aa: CASSFSPQPTGSQPQHF; cdr3_nt: TGTGCCAGCAGCTTTAGTCCCCAACCTACAGGATCCCAGCCCCAGCATTTT
d_call: TRBD1; j_call: TRBJ2-7; clone_size: .; v_call: TRBV7-6; cdr3_aa: CASSFGQGYEQYF; cdr3_nt: TGTGCCAGCAGCTTTGGACAGGGCTACGAGCAGTACTTC
d_call: .; j_call: TRBJ2-4; clone_size: .; v_call: TRBV28; cdr3_aa: CASSSGVAKNIQYF; cdr3_nt: TGTGCCAGCAGCTCAGGGGTGGCCAAAAACATTCAGTACTTC
d_call: TRBD1; j_call: TRBJ2-7; clone_size: .; v_call: TRBV7-6; cdr3_aa: CASSLNRGGLYEQYF; cdr3_nt: TGTGCCAGCAGCTTAAATCGAGGGGGCTTATACGAGCAGTACTTC
d_call: .; j_call: TRBJ1-1; clone_size: .; v_call: TRBV7-8; cdr3_aa: CASSLVAGGAGEAFF; cdr3_nt: TGTGCCAGCAGCTTAGTTGCTGGGGGGGCGGGGGAAGCTTTCTTT
d_call: .; j_call: TRBJ2-7; clone_size: .; v_call: TRBV5-1; cdr3_aa: CASSNGGAYEQYF; cdr3_nt: TGCGCCAGCAGTAATGGGGGGGCATACGAGCAGTACTTC
d_call: .; j_call: TRBJ1-1; clone_size: .; v_call: TRBV18; cdr3_aa: CASSLRWTEAFF; cdr3_nt: TGTGCCAGCTCACTCCGGTGGACTGAAGCTTTCTTT
d_call: .; j_call: TRBJ1-6; clone_size: .; v_call: TRBV2; cdr3_aa: CATLKGQTDNSPLHF; cdr3_nt: TGTGCCACCCTAAAAGGGCAGACGGATAATTCACCCCTCCACTTT
d_call: .; j_call: TRBJ2-5; clone_size: few; v_call: TRBV7-3; cdr3_aa: CASSSTGTWGETQYF; cdr3_nt: TGTGCCAGCAGCTCAACGGGGACTTGGGGGGAGACCCAGTACTTC
d_call: TRBD1; j_call: TRBJ1-1; clone_size: .; v_call: TRBV6-5; cdr3_aa: CAIRDRGPTEAFF; cdr3_nt: TGTGCCATCCGGGACAGGGGTCCCACTGAAGCTTTCTTT
d_call: .; j_call: TRBJ1-2; clone_size: .; v_call: TRBV6-6; cdr3_aa: CASSYPRGDGYTF; cdr3_nt: TGTGCCAGCAGTTACCCTCGGGGGGATGGCTACACCTTC
d_call: .; j_call: TRBJ2-2; clone_size: .; v_call: TRBV4-1; cdr3_aa: CASSQSPTTNTGELFF; cdr3_nt: TGCGCCAGCAGCCAAAGTCCGACAACGAACACCGGGGAGCTGTTTTTT
d_call: .; j_call: TRBJ2-7; clone_size: .; v_call: TRBV5-4; cdr3_aa: CASSPKIGVSYEQYF; cdr3_nt: TGTGCCAGCAGCCCAAAGATAGGGGTATCCTACGAGCAGTACTTC
d_call: .; j_call: TRBJ1-3; clone_size: once; v_call: TRBV9; cdr3_aa: CASSVGSSGNTIYF; cdr3_nt: TGTGCCAGCAGCGTAGGAAGTTCTGGAAACACCATATATTTT
d_call: TRBD2; j_call: TRBJ2-3; clone_size: .; v_call: TRBV5-1; cdr3_aa: CASSLERGSTDTQYF; cdr3_nt: TGCGCCAGCAGCTTGGAGCGGGGGTCCACAGATACGCAGTATTTT
d_call: .; j_call: TRBJ2-2; clone_size: few; v_call: TRBV7-3; cdr3_aa: CASSLIANTGELFF; cdr3_nt: TGTGCCAGCAGCCTAATTGCTAACACCGGGGAGCTGTTTTTT
d_call: .; j_call: TRBJ1-4; clone_size: .; v_call: TRBV6-1; cdr3_aa: CASSGRGTMSNEKLFF; cdr3_nt: TGTGCCAGCAGTGGGAGGGGGACGATGTCTAATGAAAAACTGTTTTTT
d_call: .; j_call: TRBJ2-3; clone_size: once; v_call: TRBV4-2; cdr3_aa: CASSQEVPDTQYF; cdr3_nt: TGTGCCAGCAGCCAAGAAGTGCCAGATACGCAGTATTTT
d_call: TRBD1; j_call: TRBJ2-1; clone_size: .; v_call: TRBV28; cdr3_aa: CASSLISRGQNEQFF; cdr3_nt: TGTGCCAGCAGTTTAATCAGCAGGGGGCAGAATGAGCAGTTCTTC
d_call: .; j_call: TRBJ2-7; clone_size: .; v_call: TRBV2; cdr3_aa: CASIGSYEQYF; cdr3_nt: TGTGCCAGCATAGGCAGCTACGAGCAGTACTTC
d_call: .; j_call: TRBJ1-1; clone_size: few; v_call: TRBV5-6; cdr3_aa: CASSSYGTEANTEAFF; cdr3_nt: TGTGCCAGCAGCTCGTACGGAACGGAAGCGAACACTGAAGCTTTCTTT
d_call: .; j_call: TRBJ1-4; clone_size: few; v_call: TRBV18; cdr3_aa: CASSPLSNPGAKEEKLFF; cdr3_nt: TGTGCCAGCTCACCACTAAGTAACCCCGGGGCGAAGGAAGAAAAACTGTTTTTT
d_call: .; j_call: TRBJ1-5; clone_size: .; v_call: TRBV28; cdr3_aa: CASSFVQGYQPQHF; cdr3_nt: TGTGCCAGCAGTTTTGTACAGGGCTATCAGCCCCAGCATTTT
d_call: .; j_call: TRBJ1-2; clone_size: .; v_call: TRBV19; cdr3_aa: CASSALANYGYTF; cdr3_nt: TGTGCCAGTAGTGCCCTCGCTAACTATGGCTACACCTTC
d_call: TRBD2; j_call: TRBJ2-5; clone_size: .; v_call: TRBV2; cdr3_aa: CASRKGRNSGGDETQYF; cdr3_nt: TGTGCCAGCAGGAAGGGACGGAACAGCGGGGGGGATGAGACCCAGTACTTC
d_call: .; j_call: TRBJ2-2; clone_size: few; v_call: TRBV6-5; cdr3_aa: CASSAYGTGELFF; cdr3_nt: TGTGCCAGCAGTGCCTACGGGACCGGGGAGCTGTTTTTT
d_call: .; j_call: TRBJ1-4; clone_size: .; v_call: TRBV2; cdr3_aa: CASSPRGNEKLFF; cdr3_nt: TGTGCCAGCAGTCCACGGGGTAATGAAAAACTGTTTTTT
d_call: .; j_call: TRBJ1-4; clone_size: .; v_call: TRBV2; cdr3_aa: CASSGGEEGKLFF; cdr3_nt: TGTGCCAGCAGTGGAGGGGAAGAAGGAAAACTGTTTTTT
d_call: TRBD2; j_call: TRBJ2-3; clone_size: .; v_call: TRBV4-2; cdr3_aa: CASSQDRGRGPDTQYF; cdr3_nt: TGTGCCAGCAGCCAAGATCGCGGGAGGGGCCCAGATACGCAGTATTTT
d_call: .; j_call: TRBJ1-1; clone_size: few; v_call: TRBV10-2; cdr3_aa: CASRYGMNTEAFF; cdr3_nt: TGCGCCAGCAGGTACGGTATGAACACTGAAGCTTTCTTT
d_call: .; j_call: TRBJ2-1; clone_size: few; v_call: TRBV28; cdr3_aa: CASGSSYNEQFF; cdr3_nt: TGTGCCTCAGGGAGCTCCTACAATGAGCAGTTCTTC
d_call: TRBD1; j_call: TRBJ2-1; clone_size: .; v_call: TRBV6-5; cdr3_aa: CASSPGTGNEQFF; cdr3_nt: TGTGCCAGCAGCCCCGGGACAGGGAATGAGCAGTTCTTC
d_call: TRBD1; j_call: TRBJ1-5; clone_size: .; v_call: TRBV27; cdr3_aa: CASSFATGGSSQPQHF; cdr3_nt: TGTGCCAGCAGTTTTGCGACAGGGGGGAGTAGTCAGCCCCAGCATTTT
d_call: .; j_call: TRBJ1-1; clone_size: medium-sized; v_call: TRBV11-2; cdr3_aa: CASSSQRDTEAFF; cdr3_nt: TGTGCCAGCAGCTCTCAGCGGGACACTGAAGCTTTCTTT
d_call: .; j_call: TRBJ2-2; clone_size: .; v_call: TRBV2; cdr3_aa: CASRWIQGELFF; cdr3_nt: TGTGCCAGCAGGTGGATACAGGGAGAGCTGTTTTTT
d_call: TRBD2; j_call: TRBJ2-1; clone_size: .; v_call: TRBV11-2; cdr3_aa: CASSLDAGAYNEQFF; cdr3_nt: TGTGCCAGCAGCTTAGATGCGGGAGCCTACAATGAGCAGTTCTTC
d_call: TRBD1; j_call: TRBJ1-1; clone_size: once; v_call: TRBV6-4; cdr3_aa: CASSQRTGGMNTEAFF; cdr3_nt: TGTGCCAGCAGCCAACGGACAGGGGGCATGAACACTGAAGCTTTCTTT